The source of this T cell receptor (beta chain) is a study of low-dose radiotherapy and immunotherapy resistance in tumors. This clonotype was counted ten times or more. Trimming stripped 6 bases from V and 5 bases from J, with 22 bases between. Germline V gene sequence: CDR1 MNHEY, CDR2 SVGAGI. The CDR3 totals 16 residues. Indicated time point: after trial treatment. The treatment here: LDRT plus nivolumab, ipilimumab, low-dose cyclophosphamide and aspirin (RACIN trial). Low-dose radiotherapy, low-dose cyclophosphamide, aspirin, ipilimumab and nivolumab were all given to the donors. Both TCRalpha and TCRbeta chains were reverse transcribed with V-gene-specific primers. Using a constant-region primer together with a V-primer adapter, TCRs were subjected to roughly 18 PCR cycles of amplification. TCRdb processed the reads anew with MiXCR; each CDR3 protein has one entry. The sample has approximately 46,000 distinct CDR3 sequences; less than 30% are singletons.

The V call is TRBV6-5, the J call TRBJ1-2; D is ambiguous. The clonotype comes from a male donor with prostate cancer. The starting material was PBMCs, obtained after low-dose radiotherapy plus immunotherapy. CDR3: CASSPLGRKGRYGYTF. CDR3 nucleotides: TGTGCCAGCAGCCCCCTAGGACGGAAGGGAAGGTATGGCTACACCTTC.